The following is a T cell receptor (beta chain) sequence with its context. This clonotype occurred a few times. The clone's antigen remains unknown. There are no base qualities to consult, and no much larger clone falls within one base. These data come from a study of T cell repertoires in cytomegalovirus infection (dated by TCRdb to about 2019). Notes on the research overall: Donor HLA type was relevant to the analysis, because carriage of CMV infection together with the matching HLA type was indicated by public TCR beta signatures. Overall study results and their limits: The ex vivo response was dominated by HLA-C-restricted CMV-specific TCR beta clonotypes, which also provided the single most frequent clonotype in two of eight donors. In both this cohort and an independent roughly 330-donor cohort, the cumulative frequency of public TCR beta family members distinguished carriers of CMV infection plus the relevant HLA type.

The reads were generated on an Illumina HiSeq 1500. TCRdb reprocessed the public reads (quality trimming at Q25 with fastp, clone calling with MiXCR) and kept in-frame beta chains. Identical CDR3 proteins give one entry, which carries the most common genes and DNA. The sample table lists roughly 720,000 distinct CDR3 sequences, 35% of them with a count of one. 2.8% of the sample belongs to the ten largest clones. This TCR came from a human donor in good health (CMV status not recorded). Some clones in this sample may be carry-over from other donors' samples. Source material: PBMCs.

The CDR3 region: CASSPPGGPRNTEAFF. Here is the DNA: TGTGCCAGCAGCCCCCCAGGAGGCCCGCGGAACACTGAAGCTTTCTTT. Rearrangement joined TRBV7-9 to TRBJ1-1; the D gene lacks a confident call. CDR1 and CDR2, per the germline V gene (reference sequence), are SEHNR and FQNEAQ. V loses 5 bases, J loses 1 base, and the germline ends lie 17 bases apart. The CDR3 numbers 16 residues from cysteine through phenylalanine. CDR3 DNA is the only sequence kept; it has 48 bases, read in frame from the first base. Extended through the reference TRBV7-9 and TRBJ1-1 proteins, this CDR3 yields the full variable domain: DTGVSQNPRHKITKRGQNVTFRCDPISEHNRLYWYRQTLGQGPEFLTYFQNEAQLEKSRLLSDRFSAERPKGSFSTLEIQRTEQGDSAMYLCASSPPGGPRNTEAFFGQGTRLTVV.